This T cell receptor beta chain was sequenced during a study of cytomegalovirus exposure and HLA in healthy donors. About the research overall: Later analysis reported that the 95 to 150 validation repertoires shared the platform of the approximately 670 first-cohort repertoires.

Germline loops: CDR1 MDHEN, CDR2 SYDVKM. The junction had 8 bases not matched to a gene; V was cut back by 6 bases and J by 5 bases. CDR3 length: 16 amino acids. Overall study results and limits: The TCR clusters that emerged in the first cohort tended, a later analysis found, to co-occur in the approximately 110 validation repertoires.

As for this clone: Its matching antigen is unknown.

Profiling relied on immunoSEQ multiplex PCR, and the TCRdb table lists in-frame clones only, not all of them. The data contain some 210,000 clones, roughly 91% of them seen just once; the ten biggest clones take up roughly 2%. The chain joins TRBV28 to TRBJ2-3; 13 bases are shared with TRBD2. Sequenced: PBMCs. This clonotype originated in a young woman in good health and CMV-seropositive. The CDR3 sequence is CASRLTSGRALDTQYF. The CDR3 coding sequence is TGTGCCAGCAGATTAACTAGCGGGAGGGCCCTAGATACGCAGTATTTT.